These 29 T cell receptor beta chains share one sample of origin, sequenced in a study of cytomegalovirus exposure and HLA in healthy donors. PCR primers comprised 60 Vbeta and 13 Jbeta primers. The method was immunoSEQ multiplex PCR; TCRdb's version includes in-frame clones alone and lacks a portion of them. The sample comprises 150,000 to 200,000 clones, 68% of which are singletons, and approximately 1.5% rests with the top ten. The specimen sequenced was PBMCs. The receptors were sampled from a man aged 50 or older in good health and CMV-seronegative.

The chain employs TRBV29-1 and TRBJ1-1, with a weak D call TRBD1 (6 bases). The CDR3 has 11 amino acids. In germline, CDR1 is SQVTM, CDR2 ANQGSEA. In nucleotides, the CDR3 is TGCACCGTGACAGGCAACACTGAAGCTTTCTTT. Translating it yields CTVTGNTEAFF.

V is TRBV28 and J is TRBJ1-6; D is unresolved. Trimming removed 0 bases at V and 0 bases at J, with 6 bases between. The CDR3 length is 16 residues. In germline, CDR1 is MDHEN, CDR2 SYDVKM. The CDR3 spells CASSLWESSYNSPLHF. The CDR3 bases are TGTGCCAGCAGTTTATGGGAGAGCTCCTATAATTCACCCCTCCACTTT.

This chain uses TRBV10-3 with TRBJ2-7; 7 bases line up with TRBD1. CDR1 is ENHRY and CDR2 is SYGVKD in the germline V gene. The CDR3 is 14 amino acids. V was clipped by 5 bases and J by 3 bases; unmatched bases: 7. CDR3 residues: CAISPLRDSYEQYF. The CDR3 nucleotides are TGTGCCATCAGTCCCCTCCGGGACAGCTACGAGCAGTACTTC.

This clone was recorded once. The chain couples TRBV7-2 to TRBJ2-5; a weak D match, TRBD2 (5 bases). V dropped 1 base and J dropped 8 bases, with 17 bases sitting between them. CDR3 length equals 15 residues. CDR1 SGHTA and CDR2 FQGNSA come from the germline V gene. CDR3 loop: CASSLDGVQSGTQYF. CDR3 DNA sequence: TGTGCCAGCAGCTTAGACGGGGTCCAATCGGGCACCCAGTACTTC.

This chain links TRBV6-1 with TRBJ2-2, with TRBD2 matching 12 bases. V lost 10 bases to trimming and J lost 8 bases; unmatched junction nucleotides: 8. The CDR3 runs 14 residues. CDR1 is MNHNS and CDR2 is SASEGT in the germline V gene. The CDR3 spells CATWGLAGSGELFF. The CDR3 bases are TGTGCCACCTGGGGACTAGCGGGTTCTGGGGAGCTGTTTTTT.

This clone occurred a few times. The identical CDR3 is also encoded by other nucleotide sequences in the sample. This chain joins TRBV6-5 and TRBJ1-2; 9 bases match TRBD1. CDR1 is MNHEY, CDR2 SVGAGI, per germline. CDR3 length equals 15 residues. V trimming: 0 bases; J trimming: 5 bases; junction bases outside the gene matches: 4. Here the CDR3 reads CASSYSTGGGYGYTF. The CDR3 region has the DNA TGTGCCAGCAGTTACTCGACAGGGGGAGGATATGGCTACACCTTC.

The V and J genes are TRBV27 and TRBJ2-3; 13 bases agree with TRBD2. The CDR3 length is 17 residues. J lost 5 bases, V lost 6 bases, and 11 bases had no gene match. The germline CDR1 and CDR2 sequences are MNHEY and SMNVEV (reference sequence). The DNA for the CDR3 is TGTGCCAGCAGCTTCGGGACTAGCGGGGTCTGGGGAGATACGCAGTATTTT. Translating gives CASSFGTSGVWGDTQYF.

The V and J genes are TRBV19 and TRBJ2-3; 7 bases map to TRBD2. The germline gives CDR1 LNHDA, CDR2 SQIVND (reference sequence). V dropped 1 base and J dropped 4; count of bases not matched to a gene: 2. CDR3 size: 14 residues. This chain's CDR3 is CASSIGLAPDTQYF. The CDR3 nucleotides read TGTGCCAGTAGTATAGGACTAGCTCCAGATACGCAGTATTTT.

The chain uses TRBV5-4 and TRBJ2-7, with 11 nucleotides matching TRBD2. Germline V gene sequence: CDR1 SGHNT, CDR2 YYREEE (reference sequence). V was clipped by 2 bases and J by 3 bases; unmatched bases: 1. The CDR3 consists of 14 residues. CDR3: CASSFGTSGYEQYF. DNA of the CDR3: TGTGCCAGCAGCTTCGGGACTAGCGGCTACGAGCAGTACTTC.

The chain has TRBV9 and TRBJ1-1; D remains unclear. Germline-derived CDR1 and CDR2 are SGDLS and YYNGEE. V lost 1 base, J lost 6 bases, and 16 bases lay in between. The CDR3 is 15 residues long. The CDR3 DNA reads TGTGCCAGCAGCGTATTTCCAGGAACGAATGCTGAAGCTTTCTTT. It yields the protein CASSVFPGTNAEAFF.

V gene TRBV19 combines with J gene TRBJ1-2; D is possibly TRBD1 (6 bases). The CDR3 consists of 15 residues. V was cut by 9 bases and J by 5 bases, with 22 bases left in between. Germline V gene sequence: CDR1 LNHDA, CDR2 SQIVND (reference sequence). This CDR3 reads CASQPSRWQGYGYTF. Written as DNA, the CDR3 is TGTGCCAGCCAACCCTCAAGGTGGCAGGGGTATGGCTACACCTTC.

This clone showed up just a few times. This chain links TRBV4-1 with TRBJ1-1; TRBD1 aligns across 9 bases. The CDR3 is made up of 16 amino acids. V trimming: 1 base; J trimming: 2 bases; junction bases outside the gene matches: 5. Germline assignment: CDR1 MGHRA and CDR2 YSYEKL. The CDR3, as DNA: TGCGCCAGCAGCCAAGTCTCGGGACAGGGTAACACTGAAGCTTTCTTT. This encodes CASSQVSGQGNTEAFF.

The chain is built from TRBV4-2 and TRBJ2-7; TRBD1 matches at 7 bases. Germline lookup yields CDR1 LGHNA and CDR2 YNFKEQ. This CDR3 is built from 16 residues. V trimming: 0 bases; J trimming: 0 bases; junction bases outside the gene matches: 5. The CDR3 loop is CASSQDWAGGSYEQYF. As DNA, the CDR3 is TGTGCCAGCAGCCAAGATTGGGCAGGGGGCTCCTACGAGCAGTACTTC.

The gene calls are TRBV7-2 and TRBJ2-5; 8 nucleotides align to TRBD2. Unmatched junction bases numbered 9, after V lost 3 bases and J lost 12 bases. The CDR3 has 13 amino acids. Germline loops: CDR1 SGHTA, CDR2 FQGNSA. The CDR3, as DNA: TGTGCCAGCAGCTTTACTAGCGGTGCCATAAAGTACTTC. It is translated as CASSFTSGAIKYF.

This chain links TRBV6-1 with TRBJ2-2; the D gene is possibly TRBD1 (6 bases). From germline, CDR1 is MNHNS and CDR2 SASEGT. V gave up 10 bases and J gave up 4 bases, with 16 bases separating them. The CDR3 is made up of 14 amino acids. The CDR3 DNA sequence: TGTGCCATCAAACTACAGGGCTTCACCGGGGAGCTGTTTTTT. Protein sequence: CAIKLQGFTGELFF.

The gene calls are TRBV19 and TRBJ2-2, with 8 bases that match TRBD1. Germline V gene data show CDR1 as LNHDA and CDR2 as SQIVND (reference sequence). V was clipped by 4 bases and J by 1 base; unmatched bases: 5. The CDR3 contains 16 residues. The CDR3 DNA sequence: TGTGCCAGTAGTACTCCCGGGACAGGGAACACCGGGGAGCTGTTTTTT. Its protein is CASSTPGTGNTGELFF.

CDR3 coding DNA: TGTGCCAGCAAACGGGGTCATAGCAATCAGCCCCAGCATTTT. This encodes CASKRGHSNQPQHF. The chain combines TRBV7-2 with TRBJ1-5, with D unclear. Trimming removed 7 bases from V and 0 bases from J, with 10 bases in between. The CDR3 has 14 amino acids. Germline CDR1 reads SGHTA; CDR2 reads FQGNSA.

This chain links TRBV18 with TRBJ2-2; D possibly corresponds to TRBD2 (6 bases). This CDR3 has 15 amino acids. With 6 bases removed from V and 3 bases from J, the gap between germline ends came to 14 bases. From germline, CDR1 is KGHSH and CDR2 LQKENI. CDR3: CASSFGGSDTGELFF. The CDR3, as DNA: TGTGCCAGCTCTTTCGGGGGATCGGACACCGGGGAGCTGTTTTTT.

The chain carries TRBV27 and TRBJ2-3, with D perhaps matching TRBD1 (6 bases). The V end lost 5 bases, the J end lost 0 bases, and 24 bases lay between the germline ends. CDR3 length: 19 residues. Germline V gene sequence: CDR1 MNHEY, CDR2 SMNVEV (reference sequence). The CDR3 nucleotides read TGTGCCAGCAGTCGCGCCTGGGGGCGGACAACCCTAAGCACAGATACGCAGTATTTT. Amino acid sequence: CASSRAWGRTTLSTDTQYF.

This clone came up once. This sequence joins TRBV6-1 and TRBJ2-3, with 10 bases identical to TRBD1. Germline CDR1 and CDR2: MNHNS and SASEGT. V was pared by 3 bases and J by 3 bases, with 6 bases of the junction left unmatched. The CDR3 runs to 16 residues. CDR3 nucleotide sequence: TGTGCCAGCAGTGACCCGGGACAGGGGAGGACAGATACGCAGTATTTT. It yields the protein CASSDPGQGRTDTQYF.

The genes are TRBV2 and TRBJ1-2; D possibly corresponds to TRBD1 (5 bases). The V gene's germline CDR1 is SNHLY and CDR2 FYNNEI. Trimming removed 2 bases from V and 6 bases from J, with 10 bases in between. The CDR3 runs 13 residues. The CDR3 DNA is TGTGCCAGCAGTGAATGGCAGGGCGATGGCTACACCTTC. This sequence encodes CASSEWQGDGYTF.

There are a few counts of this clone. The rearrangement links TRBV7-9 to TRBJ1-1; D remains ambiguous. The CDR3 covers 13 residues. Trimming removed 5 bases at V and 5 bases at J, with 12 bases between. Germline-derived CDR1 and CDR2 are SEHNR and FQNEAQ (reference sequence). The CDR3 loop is CASSPRPQTEAFF. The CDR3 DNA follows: TGTGCCAGCAGCCCTAGACCGCAGACTGAAGCTTTCTTT.

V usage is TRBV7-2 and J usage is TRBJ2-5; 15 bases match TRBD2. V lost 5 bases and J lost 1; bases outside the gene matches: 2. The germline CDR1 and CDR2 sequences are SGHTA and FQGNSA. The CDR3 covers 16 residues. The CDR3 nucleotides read TGTGCCAGCAGCGCGGGACTAGCGGGGGGCCAAGAGACCCAGTACTTC. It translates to CASSAGLAGGQETQYF.

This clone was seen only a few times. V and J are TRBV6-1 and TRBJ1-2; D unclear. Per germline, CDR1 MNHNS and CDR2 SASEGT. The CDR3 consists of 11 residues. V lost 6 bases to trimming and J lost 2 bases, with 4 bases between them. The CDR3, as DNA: TGTGCCAGCAGACAGAACTATGGCTACACCTTC. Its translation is CASRQNYGYTF.

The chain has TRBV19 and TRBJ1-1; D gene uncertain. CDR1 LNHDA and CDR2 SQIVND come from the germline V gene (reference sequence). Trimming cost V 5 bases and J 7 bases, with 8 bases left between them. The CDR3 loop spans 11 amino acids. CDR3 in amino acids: CASSLIDEAFF. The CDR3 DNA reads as TGTGCCAGTAGTCTAATTGATGAAGCTTTCTTT.

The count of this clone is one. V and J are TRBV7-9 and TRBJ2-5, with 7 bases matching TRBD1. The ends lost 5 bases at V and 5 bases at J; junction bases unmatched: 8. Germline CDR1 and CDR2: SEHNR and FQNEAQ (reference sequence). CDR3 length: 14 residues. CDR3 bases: TGTGCCAGCAGCCTTCGACAGGGCGCCGAGACCCAGTACTTC. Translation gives CASSLRQGAETQYF.

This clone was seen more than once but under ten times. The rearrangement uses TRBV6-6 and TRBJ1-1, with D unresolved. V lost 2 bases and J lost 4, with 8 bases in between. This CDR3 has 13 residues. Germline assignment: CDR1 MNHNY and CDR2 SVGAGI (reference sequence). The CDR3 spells CASSYNGGTEAFF. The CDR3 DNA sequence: TGTGCCAGCAGTTACAACGGAGGCACTGAAGCTTTCTTT.

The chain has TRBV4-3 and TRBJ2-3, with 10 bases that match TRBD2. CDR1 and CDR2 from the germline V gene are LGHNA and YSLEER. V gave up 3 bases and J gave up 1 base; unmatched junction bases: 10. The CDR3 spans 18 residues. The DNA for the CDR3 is TGCGCCAGCAGCCAGACGACTAGCGGGCCCAGGGGCACAGATACGCAGTATTTT. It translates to CASSQTTSGPRGTDTQYF.

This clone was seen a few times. CDR3 DNA sequence: TGTGCCAGCAGTGAATCCGGGGGATCACACACAGATACGCAGTATTTT. Encoded protein: CASSESGGSHTDTQYF. The chain uses TRBV25-1 and TRBJ2-3; possible D gene TRBD2, 6 bases. This CDR3 contains 16 residues. CDR1 and CDR2 from the germline V gene are MGHDK and SYGVNS. V dropped 1 base and J dropped 2 bases, with 13 bases sitting between them.